This T cell receptor (beta chain) was recovered during a study of CD8 T cells in Susac syndrome. Findings and caveats of the study: Only a relatively small number of individuals were included in the TCR sequencing and HLA analysis.

Germline CDR1 SGDLS, CDR2 YYNGEE. This CDR3 contains 14 residues. Between the trimmed V and J ends, which lost 4 bases and 1 base, there was a span of 12 bases. Controls were healthy donors (matched for age and sex). Note on this clonotype: The antigen is not known.

The RNA, about 0.45 to 1 ug, was put through reverse transcription using random hexamers. Amplification of TCR beta CDR3 by immunoSEQ multiplex PCR spanned 54 Vbeta and 13 Jbeta. MiXCR, applied by TCRdb to the immunoSEQ multiplex PCR reads, yields one record per CDR3 protein. The table shows roughly 110,000 distinct CDR3 sequences, with about 90% occurring only once. This sequence originates from a human donor in good health. Sequencing input: CD8+ T cells from PBMCs. The chain links TRBV9 to TRBJ2-7; tentative D call: TRBD1 (6 bases). The CDR3 is CASSPNRVSYEQYF. Written as DNA, the CDR3 is TGTGCCAGCAGCCCCAACAGGGTTTCCTACGAGCAGTACTTC.